A single sample gave rise to the 31 T cell receptor beta chains below, sequenced in a study of blood T cell repertoires in COVID-19. Measured with immunoSEQ multiplex PCR; TCRdb has only the in-frame clones, and not every one. The table includes about 24,000 clones, 90% to 95% detected once. The sequencing input was peripheral blood. Every receptor here comes from a man between 65 and 85 years old with active COVID-19.

The CDR3 is CASRRGGQETQYF. CDR3 bases: TGTGCCAGCCGGAGAGGGGGCCAAGAGACCCAGTACTTC. V gene TRBV28 combines with J gene TRBJ2-5; tentative D call: TRBD1 (6 bases). Trimming removed 8 bases at V and 1 base at J, with 11 bases between. Germline CDR1 and CDR2: MDHEN and SYDVKM. The CDR3 runs 13 residues.

The V call is TRBV25-1, the J call TRBJ2-3, with 7 positions matching TRBD1. The germline V gene has CDR1 MGHDK and CDR2 SYGVNS. V dropped 6 bases and J dropped 10; count of bases not matched to a gene: 10. The CDR3 has 13 residues. CDR3 region: CASRGTVSPAQYF. The CDR3 region has the DNA TGTGCCAGCAGAGGGACAGTTTCCCCGGCGCAGTATTTT.

Concerning this clone itself: This specimen includes other DNA sequences encoding the same CDR3. The chain joins TRBV6-2 or TRBV6-3 to TRBJ1-5, with D perhaps TRBD1 (6 bases). Trimming shortened V by 5 bases and J by 6 bases, and 17 bases separated the two germline ends. This CDR3 has 15 amino acids. Germline-derived CDR1 and CDR2 are MNHEY and SVGEGT. Written as DNA, the CDR3 is TGTGCCAGCAGTCAAGGGGGGGGCGGGAGTCAGCCCCAGCATTTT. Its protein is CASSQGGGGSQPQHF.

The CDR3 region is CASTPRQHQPQHF. The CDR3 DNA reads TGTGCCAGTACCCCAAGACAGCACCAGCCCCAGCATTTT. The J gene is TRBJ1-5, the V gene TRBV19; the D gene is possibly TRBD1 (5 bases). The CDR3 length is 13 residues. Trimming shortened V by 7 bases and J by 7 bases, and 14 bases separated the two germline ends. The germline V gene has CDR1 LNHDA and CDR2 SQIVND (reference sequence).

The chain uses TRBV6-2 or TRBV6-3 and TRBJ2-1; 10 bases map to TRBD1. CDR3 length: 15 residues. J lost 4 bases, V lost 5 bases, and 5 bases had no gene match. Germline assignment: CDR1 MNHEY and CDR2 SVGEGT. The CDR3 spells CASSPRDRGYNEQFF. In DNA, the CDR3 is TGTGCCAGCAGTCCCCGGGACAGGGGATACAATGAGCAGTTCTTC.

Only a few counts were recorded for this clone. V gene TRBV28 combines with J gene TRBJ1-4, with D perhaps matching TRBD1 (6 bases). CDR1 and CDR2 from the germline V gene are MDHEN and SYDVKM. Trimming stripped 5 bases from V and 7 bases from J, with 20 bases between. The CDR3 consists of 16 residues. CDR3: CASSLFAAGAREKLFF. The CDR3 DNA follows: TGTGCCAGCAGTCTCTTCGCCGCAGGGGCCCGTGAAAAACTGTTTTTT.

The chain has TRBV6-4 and TRBJ2-1, with 8 bases aligning to TRBD2. The CDR3 is made up of 13 amino acids. CDR1 MRHNA and CDR2 SNTAGT come from the germline V gene. V shed 5 bases, J shed 9 bases, and the junction held 6 bases outside the gene matches. The CDR3 nucleotides are TGTGCCAGCAGTCTCGGGGGGGCTGGTGAGCAGTTCTTC. Its protein product is CASSLGGAGEQFF.

The rearrangement uses TRBV19 and TRBJ2-2; D is perhaps TRBD1 (5 bases). The CDR3 covers 14 residues. Germline V CDR1 and CDR2: LNHDA, SQIVND (reference sequence). V was cut by 5 bases and J by 1 base, with 8 bases left in between. CDR3 residues: CASSFQGNTGELFF. As DNA, the CDR3 is TGTGCCAGTAGTTTTCAGGGGAACACCGGGGAGCTGTTTTTT.

The V gene is TRBV5-1, the J gene TRBJ1-6; 9 bases are a match to TRBD1. Germline assignment: CDR1 SGHRS and CDR2 YFSETQ. V shed 0 bases and J 12 bases; nucleotides not matched to a gene: 7. This CDR3 comprises 15 residues. The CDR3 region has the DNA TGCGCCAGCAGCTTGGAAGGGACAGGGAGGCTACCCCTCCACTTT. Translating gives CASSLEGTGRLPLHF.

The chain combines TRBV27 with TRBJ2-5, with TRBD2 matching over 11 bases. The germline CDR1 and CDR2 sequences are MNHEY and SMNVEV (reference sequence). CDR3 length equals 18 residues. V was pared by 2 bases and J by 5 bases, with 13 bases of the junction left unmatched. The CDR3: CASSLKVPGLAGQETQYF. DNA of the CDR3: TGTGCCAGCAGTTTAAAGGTCCCCGGACTAGCGGGTCAGGAGACCCAGTACTTC.

V gene TRBV18 combines with J gene TRBJ1-3; D is ambiguous. Trimming took 4 bases from V and 3 from J, leaving 16 bases between them. This CDR3 comprises 16 residues. The germline gives CDR1 KGHSH, CDR2 LQKENI. The CDR3 DNA follows: TGTGCCAGCTCACAGAATTTCCGGGAAAGTGGAAACACCATATATTTT. Translating gives CASSQNFRESGNTIYF.

To note about this clone: The junction does not match germline at one end; this may be a read error. The chain links TRBV5-5 to TRBJ2-2; 7 bases are shared with TRBD1. Germline V gene sequence: CDR1 SGHKS, CDR2 YYEKEE (reference sequence). This CDR3 comprises 15 residues. CDR3 sequence (DNA): TGTGCCAGCACCTTGGCTCAGGGGGTCACCGGGGAGCTGTTTTTT. This gives the protein CASTLAQGVTGELFF. Using reference TRBV5-5 and TRBJ2-2 for the parts outside the CDR3, the full variable domain is DAGVTQSPTHLIKTRGQQVTLRCSPISGHKSVSWYQQVLGQGPQFIFQYYEKEERGRGNFPDRFSARQFPNYSSELNVNALLLGDSALYLCASTLAQGVTGELFFGEGSRLTVL.

This clone occurred once. The rearrangement uses TRBV3-1 (or the pseudogene TRBV3-2) and TRBJ2-7, with D perhaps TRBD1 (6 bases). The CDR3 is made up of 17 amino acids. V lost 0 bases and J 6 bases, leaving 21 bases between the germline ends. The V gene's germline CDR1 is LGHDT and CDR2 YNNKEL (reference sequence). The CDR3 protein is CASSQDPLGTRGSEQYF. CDR3 coding DNA: TGTGCCAGCAGCCAAGATCCGCTGGGGACACGAGGGAGCGAGCAGTACTTC.

The chain employs TRBV19 and TRBJ2-1, with 8 bases fitting TRBD1. The V segment lost 7 bases and the J segment 4 bases; nucleotides outside the gene matches: 15. The CDR3 length is 17 residues. The germline V gene has CDR1 LNHDA and CDR2 SQIVND (reference sequence). The CDR3 sequence is CASTPANGTGKYNEQFF. The CDR3 DNA reads TGTGCCAGTACCCCTGCGAACGGGACAGGAAAGTACAATGAGCAGTTCTTC.

This clone was counted a single time. The rearrangement joins TRBV28 to TRBJ1-5, with D possibly being TRBD1 (5 bases). In germline, CDR1 is MDHEN, CDR2 SYDVKM. The CDR3 consists of 16 residues. The V end lost 1 base, the J end lost 4 bases, and 14 bases lay between the germline ends. The CDR3 coding sequence is TGTGCCAGCAGTTTATCTTCTGGGGCTCCTAATCAGCCCCAGCATTTT. Translation: CASSLSSGAPNQPQHF.

The DNA of the CDR3 is TGTGCCAGCAGCTTAGGTGGGCGTCCCCGGGGCTATGGCTACACCTTC. Protein: CASSLGGRPRGYGYTF. V is TRBV7-2 and J is TRBJ1-2; D unresolved. Per germline, CDR1 SGHTA and CDR2 FQGNSA. V lost 1 base and J lost 4, with 16 bases in between. This CDR3 contains 16 residues.

The chain has TRBV5-4 and TRBJ2-7; tentatively, D is TRBD1 (5 bases). V was clipped by 0 bases and J by 2 bases, with 12 bases between them. The CDR3 covers 15 residues. Per the germline V gene, CDR1 is SGHNT and CDR2 is YYREEE (reference sequence). The CDR3 DNA reads TGTGCCAGCAGCTTGGTTGGCAGGGCGGCCTACGAGCAGTACTTC. It is translated as CASSLVGRAAYEQYF.

The chain joins TRBV3-1 (or the pseudogene TRBV3-2) to TRBJ2-1; the D gene is possibly TRBD2 (5 bases). Germline lookup yields CDR1 LGHDT and CDR2 YNNKEL (reference sequence). CDR3 length equals 11 residues. Trimming removed 7 bases from V and 8 bases from J, with 9 bases in between. Here the CDR3 reads CASTGVYEQFF. The CDR3 DNA reads TGTGCCAGCACCGGGGTCTATGAGCAGTTCTTC.

This clone showed up just once. The chain carries TRBV28 and TRBJ2-7; 9 bases agree with TRBD2. Germline V lookup: CDR1 MDHEN, CDR2 SYDVKM. Trimming at V came to 5 bases and at J to 5 bases, leaving 22 bases not matched to a gene. This CDR3 comprises 19 residues. The CDR3 region has the DNA TGTGCCAGCAGTCCTCTCCGGGACAGCGGGCTCGCGGGAGGGAACGAGCAGTACTTC. Its translation: CASSPLRDSGLAGGNEQYF.

CDR3 sequence reads: CAISRGESYEQYF. CDR3 nucleotide sequence: TGTGCCATCAGCAGGGGGGAGTCCTACGAGCAGTACTTC. The rearrangement joins TRBV10-3 to TRBJ2-7; a possible D gene is TRBD1 (7 bases). The germline V and J ends were trimmed by 6 bases and 1 base, with 10 bases remaining between them. Germline V gives CDR1 ENHRY, CDR2 SYGVKD. The CDR3 spans 13 residues.

The CDR3 is CASSLRPDRDVPYGYTF. As DNA, the CDR3 is TGTGCCAGCAGCCTGCGACCGGACAGGGACGTTCCCTATGGCTACACCTTC. J is TRBJ1-2 and V is TRBV7-9, with 8 bases matching TRBD1. This CDR3 is built from 17 residues. V was clipped by 5 bases and J by 4 bases; unmatched bases: 15. Germline V CDR1 and CDR2: SEHNR, FQNEAQ (reference sequence).

The chain employs TRBV7-8 and TRBJ2-5; 8 bases fit TRBD2. The CDR3 contains 15 residues. CDR1 is SGHVS and CDR2 is FQNEAQ in the germline V gene. V dropped 4 bases and J dropped 4; count of bases not matched to a gene: 8. CDR3 DNA: TGTGCCAGCAGCTCAACGGGGGGGCGGCGAGAGACCCAGTACTTC. This gives the protein CASSSTGGRRETQYF.

The chain uses TRBV7-9 and TRBJ2-7; D possibly corresponds to TRBD1 (5 bases). Looked up from germline, CDR1 is SEHNR and CDR2 is FQNEAQ (reference sequence). V was trimmed by 2 bases and J by 1 base, leaving 12 bases between them. CDR3 length: 15 residues. The CDR3 region has the DNA TGTGCCAGCAGCTTAAGGCCAGGGATGTCCTACGAGCAGTACTTC. Residues: CASSLRPGMSYEQYF.

The chain couples TRBV14 to TRBJ2-2, with D possibly TRBD1 on 6 matching bases. This CDR3 region has 11 residues. Trimming removed 8 bases from V and 6 bases from J, with 7 bases in between. The V gene's germline CDR1 is SGHDN and CDR2 FVKESK. DNA of the CDR3: TGTGCCAGCCGGACAGCCGGGGAGCTGTTTTTT. It translates to CASRTAGELFF.

CDR3 DNA sequence: TGTGCCAGCAGCCTGAGCTCTGGGGCCAACGTCCTGACTTTC. Protein sequence: CASSLSSGANVLTF. J is TRBJ2-6 and V is TRBV11-3, with D hard to call. Germline V gene lookup returns CDR1 SGHNT and CDR2 YENEEA. Trimming cost V 5 bases and J 0 bases, with 5 bases left between them. CDR3 size: 14 residues.

V gene TRBV30 combines with J gene TRBJ1-1; D is undetermined. Trimming removed 5 bases at V and 2 bases at J, with 6 bases between. Germline V lookup: CDR1 GTSNPN, CDR2 SVGIG (reference sequence). This CDR3 comprises 11 residues. DNA of the CDR3: TGTGCCTGGTCCCTCAACACTGAAGCTTTCTTT. Amino acids: CAWSLNTEAFF.

J is TRBJ2-7 and V is TRBV9; TRBD1 aligns across 10 bases. V dropped 2 bases and J dropped 6; count of bases not matched to a gene: 2. Germline values: CDR1 SGDLS, CDR2 YYNGEE. The CDR3 totals 13 residues. Here the CDR3 reads CASSVRQGAEQYF. CDR3 sequence (DNA): TGTGCCAGCAGCGTCAGACAGGGGGCCGAGCAGTACTTC.

The CDR3 spells CASSSIPRDTKNEQFF. As DNA, the CDR3 is TGTGCCAGCAGCTCCATACCACGGGACACCAAAAATGAGCAGTTCTTC. V is TRBV6-2 or TRBV6-3 and J is TRBJ2-1, with D perhaps matching TRBD1 (6 bases). This CDR3 region has 16 residues. V was pared by 6 bases and J by 7 bases, with 22 bases between. From germline, CDR1 is MNHEY and CDR2 SVGEGT.

This clone appeared a single time. The chain links TRBV7-2 to TRBJ2-7; 8 bases fit TRBD1. Germline values: CDR1 SGHTA, CDR2 FQGNSA. Trimming at V came to 4 bases and at J to 3 bases, leaving 5 bases not matched to a gene. The CDR3 spans 14 residues. CDR3 DNA: TGTGCCAGCAGCTCTTCAGGGGGCCTCTACGAGCAGTACTTC. This encodes CASSSSGGLYEQYF.

The gene calls are TRBV9 and TRBJ2-7; D is possibly TRBD2 (7 bases). The germline V and J ends were trimmed by 3 bases and 6 bases, with 16 bases remaining between them. CDR1 is SGDLS and CDR2 is YYNGEE in the germline V gene. CDR3 length equals 14 residues. The CDR3 DNA reads as TGTGCCAGCAGCGGGGGATCCGGGGGGCGCGAGCAGTACTTC. Its translation is CASSGGSGGREQYF.

Note on this clone: The germline gene is not matched at one end of the junction; a read error may be the cause. The chain uses TRBV4-3 and TRBJ1-2, with D possibly TRBD1 on 6 matching bases. The CDR3 is made up of 13 amino acids. The germline V gene has CDR1 LGHNA and CDR2 YSLEER. The CDR3 reads CASSKDRNYGYTF. As DNA, the CDR3 is TGCGCCAGCAGCAAAGACAGGAACTATGGCTACACCTTC.